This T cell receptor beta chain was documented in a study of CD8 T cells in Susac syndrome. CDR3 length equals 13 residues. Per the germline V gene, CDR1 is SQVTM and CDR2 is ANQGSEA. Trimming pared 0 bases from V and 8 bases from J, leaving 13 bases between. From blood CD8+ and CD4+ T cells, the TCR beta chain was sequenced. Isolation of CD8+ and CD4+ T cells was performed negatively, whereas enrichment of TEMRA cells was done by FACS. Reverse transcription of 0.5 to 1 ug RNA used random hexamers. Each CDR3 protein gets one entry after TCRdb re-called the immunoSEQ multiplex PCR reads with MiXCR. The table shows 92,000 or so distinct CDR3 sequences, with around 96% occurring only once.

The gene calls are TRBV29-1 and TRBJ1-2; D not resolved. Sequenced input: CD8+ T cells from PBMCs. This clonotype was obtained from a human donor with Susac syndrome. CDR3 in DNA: TGCAGCGTTGAAGATCTTCAGGCCCAGGGCTACACCTTC. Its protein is CSVEDLQAQGYTF.